One and the same sample provided the 29 T cell receptor beta chains below, sequenced in a study of vaccination and CD4 T cells after COVID-19. Using its own MiXCR run on the PCR reads, TCRdb lists one record per CDR3 protein. Among approximately 29,000 distinct CDR3 sequences listed, 50% were seen once. Stated time point: late sampling 161 to 241 days after vaccination in a few convalescent patients. The specimen was CD4+ T cells from blood, collected about 7 months after SARS-CoV-2 vaccination. The receptors stem from a human donor who had recovered from COVID-19.

This chain joins TRBV12-3 or TRBV12-4 and TRBJ1-5, with D maybe TRBD1 (5 bases). This CDR3 contains 11 residues. Trimming took off 5 bases at V and 9 bases at J, with 8 bases between the two ends. CDR3 sequence: CASSTGGPQHF. The CDR3 DNA reads as TGTGCCAGCAGTACGGGGGGGCCCCAGCATTTT.

The V call is TRBV27, the J call TRBJ2-1; D not certain. This CDR3 has 11 residues. Looked up from germline, CDR1 is MNHEY and CDR2 is SMNVEV (reference sequence). The V end was cut by 8 bases, the J end by 1 base, with 3 bases between. The CDR3 DNA follows: TGTGCCAGCCGATCCTACAATGAGCAGTTCTTC. This sequence encodes CASRSYNEQFF.

The chain links TRBV6-1 to TRBJ2-7, with TRBD2 matching 13 bases. CDR1 and CDR2 from the germline V gene are MNHNS and SASEGT. J gave up 4 bases and V 4 bases, and 7 bases lay outside the gene matches. The CDR3 is 16 amino acids. The DNA for the CDR3 is TGTGCCAGCAGTGGACGGACTAGCGGGAGAATATACGAGCAGTACTTC. Its protein is CASSGRTSGRIYEQYF.

The CDR3: CASSPLDRSDQPQHF. The CDR3 region has the DNA TGCGCCAGCAGCCCACTCGACAGGTCCGATCAGCCCCAGCATTTT. The chain combines TRBV4-1 with TRBJ1-5; weak D call: TRBD1 (6 bases). Trimming left V 4 bases short and J 5 bases short, with 15 bases between. The V gene's germline CDR1 is MGHRA and CDR2 YSYEKL. The CDR3 is 15 amino acids.

This clonotype has just a few counts. The chain combines TRBV6-5 with TRBJ1-1; D not resolved. Germline V gene data show CDR1 as MNHEY and CDR2 as SVGAGI. The CDR3 contains 13 residues. Deletions cut 4 bases from V and 1 base from J, with 7 bases between. The CDR3 loop is CASSWVPNTEAFF. In nucleotides, the CDR3 is TGTGCCAGCAGTTGGGTCCCGAACACTGAAGCTTTCTTT.

Worth noting for this clonotype: One end of the junction varies from germline; a read error may be responsible. This chain joins TRBV14 and TRBJ2-7; D is unclear. This CDR3 is 11 amino acids long. The germline gives CDR1 SGHDN, CDR2 FVKESK. As DNA, the CDR3 is TGTGCCAGCAGCCAAGACGGAAGAGTGGGCTTC. This gives the protein CASSQDGRVGF.

By share, this clonotype counts as large (0.1 to 1%). This chain joins TRBV20-1 and TRBJ1-2, with 7 nucleotides matching TRBD1. V lost 3 bases, J lost 8 bases, and 30 bases stayed unmatched. The CDR3 consists of 20 residues. Per the germline V gene, CDR1 is DFQATT and CDR2 is SNEGSKA (reference sequence). The CDR3 region is CSASYPPKPETGMNTDGYTF. The CDR3, as DNA: TGCAGTGCTAGTTACCCCCCGAAGCCAGAGACAGGGATGAATACGGACGGCTACACCTTC.

V is TRBV15 and J is TRBJ2-5; the D gene is possibly TRBD2 (6 bases). Germline V gene lookup returns CDR1 LNHNV and CDR2 YYDKDF (reference sequence). The CDR3 runs to 16 residues. The V end lost 0 bases, the J end lost 1 base, and 12 bases lay between the germline ends. CDR3 in amino acids: CATSRDRVGSQETQYF. The CDR3 DNA sequence: TGTGCCACCAGCAGAGATCGGGTCGGGAGCCAAGAGACCCAGTACTTC. The variable domain in full, completed from reference TRBV15 and TRBJ2-5, reads DAMVIQNPRYQVTQFGKPVTLSCSQTLNHNVMYWYQQKSSQAPKLLFHYYDKDFNNEADTPDNFQSRRPNTSFCFLDIRSPGLGDTAMYLCATSRDRVGSQETQYFGPGTRLLVL.

V and J are TRBV6-2 or TRBV6-3 and TRBJ2-5, with 9 nucleotides matching TRBD1. The germline V gene has CDR1 MNHEY and CDR2 SVGEGT. The CDR3 is 15 amino acids. V was clipped by 8 bases and J by 3 bases; unmatched bases: 10. This chain's CDR3 is CASSLGQGRKETQYF. The CDR3, as DNA: TGTGCCAGCTCGTTGGGACAGGGTAGGAAAGAGACCCAGTACTTC.

V gene TRBV7-9 combines with J gene TRBJ2-1, with 16 bases aligning to TRBD2. Trimming removed 7 bases from V and 7 bases from J; junction bases left unmatched: 10. The CDR3 covers 17 residues. Germline CDR1 is SEHNR and CDR2 is FQNEAQ (reference sequence). The CDR3 DNA follows: TGTGCCAGCAACACTGGGACTAGCGGGAGGGCCTTGAATGAGCAGTTCTTC. Protein sequence: CASNTGTSGRALNEQFF.

This clonotype was observed a handful of times. This chain uses TRBV21-1 with TRBJ2-5; TRBD1 is the table's D call, not checked against the DNA. TRBV21-1 has pseudogene status. This CDR3 has 16 residues. The CDR3 sequence is CASSKALTGGAETQYF. CDR3 bases: TGTGCCAGCAGCAAAGCGCTCACAGGGGGCGCAGAGACCCAGTACTTC.

The rearrangement uses TRBV15 and TRBJ1-1; TRBD1 might be the D (5 bases). Germline V lookup: CDR1 LNHNV, CDR2 YYDKDF (reference sequence). Trimming shortened V by 4 bases and J by 1 base, and 10 bases separated the two germline ends. This CDR3 has 14 amino acids. CDR3 sequence (DNA): TGTGCCACCAGCATAAGCAGGGCGAACACTGAAGCTTTCTTT. This encodes CATSISRANTEAFF.

The chain couples TRBV7-9 to TRBJ2-1; 10 bases match TRBD2. V trimming: 6 bases; J trimming: 3 bases; junction bases outside the gene matches: 5. Germline V gene data show CDR1 as SEHNR and CDR2 as FQNEAQ (reference sequence). The CDR3 spans 15 residues. CDR3 in DNA: TGTGCCAGCAGGCGGACTAGCGGCGACTACAATGAGCAGTTCTTC. Protein: CASRRTSGDYNEQFF.

This clonotype has a handful of counts. The chain combines TRBV20-1 with TRBJ2-1; D might be TRBD2 (6 bases). Trimming removed 2 bases at V and 12 bases at J, with 14 bases between. Germline V lookup: CDR1 DFQATT, CDR2 SNEGSKA (reference sequence). CDR3 length: 12 amino acids. The chain's CDR3 is CSARQAGGWQFF. The DNA of the CDR3 is TGCAGTGCTAGACAAGCTGGGGGGTGGCAGTTCTTC.

The chain couples TRBV27 to TRBJ2-3; 8 bases agree with TRBD2. J was trimmed by 0 bases and V by 8 bases; bases with no gene match: 16. The CDR3 covers 18 residues. In germline, CDR1 is MNHEY, CDR2 SMNVEV (reference sequence). CDR3 loop: CASLTGTPAGVSTDTQYF. The CDR3 DNA follows: TGTGCCAGCCTTACAGGCACACCAGCGGGAGTAAGCACAGATACGCAGTATTTT.

This clonotype was counted a few times. This chain connects TRBV6-5 to TRBJ1-6; no clear D gene. Germline V gene sequence: CDR1 MNHEY, CDR2 SVGAGI. The CDR3 has 15 residues. Trimming cost V 2 bases and J 6 bases, with 11 bases left between them. CDR3 bases: TGTGCCAGCAGTTACCAACTGTGGACTAATTCACCCCTCCACTTT. As protein: CASSYQLWTNSPLHF.

The count of this clonotype is one. The V and J genes are TRBV20-1 and TRBJ2-7; a possible D gene is TRBD2 (5 bases). The length of the CDR3 is 11 residues. CDR1 and CDR2 from the germline V gene are DFQATT and SNEGSKA (reference sequence). Trimming left V 3 bases short and J 9 bases short, with 12 bases between. The CDR3 is CSASERWGQYF. The CDR3, as DNA: TGCAGTGCTAGTGAGCGGTGGGGGCAGTACTTC.

The V gene is TRBV7-9, the J gene TRBJ2-7; 7 bases align to TRBD1. J lost 5 bases, V lost 4 bases, and 8 bases had no gene match. CDR1 and CDR2 from the germline V gene are SEHNR and FQNEAQ (reference sequence). The CDR3 length is 14 residues. The CDR3 loop reads CASSSYADRDEQYF. In nucleotides, the CDR3 is TGTGCCAGCAGCTCATACGCCGACAGGGACGAGCAGTACTTC.

This sequence joins TRBV25-1 and TRBJ1-1, with 7 bases identical to TRBD1. Per germline, CDR1 MGHDK and CDR2 SYGVNS. The V and J ends lost 4 bases and 7 bases, in that order; junction bases with no gene match: 9. The CDR3 spans 14 residues. The CDR3 reads CASSALPGQSEAFF. The CDR3 DNA is TGTGCCAGCAGTGCCTTACCGGGACAGAGTGAAGCTTTCTTT. The full variable domain, its missing parts supplied by reference TRBV25-1 and TRBJ1-1, is EADIYQTPRYLVIGTGKKITLECSQTMGHDKMYWYQQDPGMELHLIHYSYGVNSTEKGDLSSESTVSRIRTEHFPLTLESARPSHTSQYLCASSALPGQSEAFFGQGTRLTVV.

This clonotype was counted a few times. This chain links TRBV28 with TRBJ2-7; 9 bases map to TRBD1. Germline V lookup: CDR1 MDHEN, CDR2 SYDVKM. The CDR3 length is 14 residues. J was trimmed by 4 bases and V by 3 bases; bases with no gene match: 4. CDR3 protein: CASSLGQGLYEQYF. In DNA form, the CDR3 reads TGTGCCAGCAGTTTGGGACAGGGTTTATACGAGCAGTACTTC.

This clonotype was detected a few times. The rearrangement uses TRBV6-5 and TRBJ2-7, with 8 bases aligning to TRBD2. V lost 0 bases, J lost 2 bases, and 0 bases stayed unmatched. Germline CDR1 reads MNHEY; CDR2 reads SVGAGI. CDR3 size: 14 residues. CDR3 region: CASSYSSGTYEQYF. CDR3 in DNA: TGTGCCAGCAGTTACTCTAGCGGGACCTACGAGCAGTACTTC.

The chain is built from TRBV2 and TRBJ2-1; 13 positions match TRBD2. The V gene's germline CDR1 is SNHLY and CDR2 FYNNEI. The CDR3 runs to 18 residues. V lost 4 bases to trimming and J lost 0 bases; unmatched junction nucleotides: 6. DNA of the CDR3: TGTGCCAGCAGTGGACTAGCGGGAGGTGCGAGCTCCTACAATGAGCAGTTCTTC. This gives the protein CASSGLAGGASSYNEQFF.

The chain combines TRBV27 with TRBJ2-1; TRBD2 agrees at 14 bases. The CDR3 has 15 amino acids. J lost 10 bases, V lost 5 bases, and 7 bases had no gene match. Germline-derived CDR1 and CDR2 are MNHEY and SMNVEV (reference sequence). The chain's CDR3 is CASSPGTSGSREQFF. In nucleotides, the CDR3 is TGTGCCAGCAGTCCCGGGACTAGCGGGAGTCGCGAGCAGTTCTTC.

This clonotype was observed a few times. The CDR3 nucleotides read TGTGCCAGCAGTCCCGACAGGGATGTGGGTGGCTACACCTTC. Translation gives CASSPDRDVGGYTF. The V and J genes are TRBV6-1 and TRBJ1-2; 7 bases agree with TRBD1. Trimming took 5 bases from V and 7 from J; bases not matched to a gene: 10. The CDR3 totals 14 residues. Germline V CDR1 and CDR2: MNHNS, SASEGT.

This chain joins TRBV7-2 and TRBJ2-5; TRBD1 might be the D (6 bases). The V end was cut by 3 bases, the J end by 1 base, with 9 bases between. Per the germline V gene, CDR1 is SGHTA and CDR2 is FQGNSA. The CDR3 spans 14 residues. CDR3 loop: CASSFRGAQETQYF. CDR3 nucleotides: TGTGCCAGCAGCTTCAGGGGAGCCCAAGAGACCCAGTACTTC.

The chain has TRBV5-5 and TRBJ2-7; a weak D match, TRBD1 (7 bases). This CDR3 spans 15 amino acids. Trimming removed 0 bases from V and 3 bases from J, with 13 bases in between. The germline gives CDR1 SGHKS, CDR2 YYEKEE (reference sequence). The CDR3 is CASSLGGTDYYEQYF. Here the CDR3 DNA reads TGTGCCAGCAGCTTGGGCGGGACAGATTACTACGAGCAGTACTTC.

The CDR3 loop reads CASSFRDQPQHF. The CDR3 bases are TGTGCCAGCAGCTTTAGGGATCAGCCCCAGCATTTT. The rearrangement joins TRBV7-9 to TRBJ1-5; no reliable D call. Between the trimmed V and J ends, which lost 3 bases and 5 bases, there was a span of 5 bases. The CDR3 extends over 12 amino acids. Germline-derived CDR1 and CDR2 are SEHNR and FQNEAQ (reference sequence).

This rearrangement joins TRBV20-1 to TRBJ2-5; 8 nucleotides align to TRBD2. The CDR3 extends over 13 amino acids. Unmatched junction bases numbered 1, after V lost 2 bases and J lost 2 bases. The germline V gene encodes CDR1 DFQATT and CDR2 SNEGSKA (reference sequence). DNA for the CDR3: TGCAGTGCTAGAACTAGCGGTCAAGAGACCCAGTACTTC. It codes for CSARTSGQETQYF.

This clonotype has more than one count but fewer than ten. This chain uses TRBV20-1 with TRBJ1-2, with D uncertain. There are 12 residues in the CDR3. Per germline, CDR1 DFQATT and CDR2 SNEGSKA (reference sequence). The ends were cut back, 3 bases at V and 1 base at J, with 6 bases in the middle. CDR3 region: CSARGFNYGYTF. CDR3 sequence (DNA): TGCAGTGCTAGGGGCTTTAACTATGGCTACACCTTC.